A single sample is the source of the 19 T cell receptor beta chains below, sequenced in a study of blood T cell repertoires in COVID-19. TCRdb's table, derived via immunoSEQ multiplex PCR, lists solely in-frame clones and lacks some. The top ten hold under 8.5% of the sample, which has 200,000 to 250,000 clones, 75% to 85% seen once. Source material: peripheral blood. Receptors were obtained from a woman aged 80 or over with COVID-19, enrolled during active disease.

The V and J genes are TRBV5-4 and TRBJ1-6, with D possibly TRBD1 on 5 matching bases. V lost 4 bases to trimming and J lost 6 bases, with 8 bases between them. From germline, CDR1 is SGHNT and CDR2 YYREEE (reference sequence). This CDR3 contains 13 residues. CDR3 nucleotide sequence: TGTGCCAGCAGCCGGGGGACTAATTCACCCCTCCACTTT. This sequence encodes CASSRGTNSPLHF.

This chain connects TRBV6-5 to TRBJ1-1, with 7 bases lining up with TRBD1. CDR3 length equals 14 residues. Germline trimming cut 2 bases from V and 4 bases from J; bases unmatched to any gene: 4. Germline V gene lookup returns CDR1 MNHEY and CDR2 SVGAGI. The CDR3 sequence is CASSYGTDITEAFF. Written as DNA, the CDR3 is TGTGCCAGCAGTTACGGGACAGATATCACTGAAGCTTTCTTT.

V gene TRBV15 combines with J gene TRBJ2-1; no reliable D call. The CDR3 length is 14 residues. Trimming took 0 bases from V and 9 from J, leaving 12 bases between them. Per the germline V gene, CDR1 is LNHNV and CDR2 is YYDKDF (reference sequence). CDR3: CATSRDWVNSEQFF. CDR3 DNA: TGTGCCACCAGCAGAGATTGGGTCAACAGTGAGCAGTTCTTC. The full variable domain, completed using reference TRBV15 and TRBJ2-1, is DAMVIQNPRYQVTQFGKPVTLSCSQTLNHNVMYWYQQKSSQAPKLLFHYYDKDFNNEADTPDNFQSRRPNTSFCFLDIRSPGLGDTAMYLCATSRDWVNSEQFFGPGTRLTVL.

The chain couples TRBV27 to TRBJ2-1; D might be TRBD1 (6 bases). Between the trimmed V and J ends, which lost 7 bases and 5 bases, there was a span of 24 bases. This CDR3 has 17 residues. The germline CDR1 and CDR2 sequences are MNHEY and SMNVEV (reference sequence). CDR3 sequence reads: CASTPQGSLGRDNEQFF. The CDR3 bases are TGTGCCAGCACCCCTCAGGGGTCCCTCGGGCGGGACAATGAGCAGTTCTTC.

The chain employs TRBV4-2 and TRBJ2-1, with D tentatively TRBD1 (5 bases). V was shortened by 0 bases and J by 8 bases, with 11 bases between the two germline ends. Per the germline V gene, CDR1 is LGHNA and CDR2 is YNFKEQ. This CDR3 has 14 residues. The CDR3 region is CASSQDAGHDEQFF. The CDR3 DNA follows: TGTGCCAGCAGCCAAGACGCAGGGCACGATGAGCAGTTCTTC.

This clone was detected only once. The chain employs TRBV18 and TRBJ2-3, with TRBD2 matching over 10 bases. The length of the CDR3 is 16 residues. Germline CDR1 reads KGHSH; CDR2 reads LQKENI. V gave up 2 bases and J gave up 3 bases; unmatched junction bases: 5. The DNA of the CDR3 is TGTGCCAGCTCACCAAATAGCGGGGGGCTTACAGATACGCAGTATTTT. Residues: CASSPNSGGLTDTQYF.

V and J are TRBV6-5 and TRBJ2-1, with TRBD1 matching 7 bases. This CDR3 region has 14 residues. Germline CDR1 MNHEY, CDR2 SVGAGI. J gave up 8 bases and V 2 bases, and 6 bases lay outside the gene matches. CDR3 region: CASSYRQGDDEQFF. In DNA form, the CDR3 reads TGTGCCAGCAGTTACCGACAGGGTGACGATGAGCAGTTCTTC.

The chain combines TRBV7-2 with TRBJ2-7, with 10 bases that match TRBD2. V lost 3 bases and J lost 4; bases outside the gene matches: 9. This CDR3 region has 16 residues. The germline V gene has CDR1 SGHTA and CDR2 FQGNSA. CDR3 nucleotide sequence: TGTGCCAGCAGCTTGGCTAGCGGGAGTGGAGGGTACGAGCAGTACTTC. Protein sequence: CASSLASGSGGYEQYF.

The chain couples TRBV11-2 to TRBJ2-2; the D is unclear. The CDR3 runs 15 residues. The V gene's germline CDR1 is SGHAT and CDR2 FQNNGV. Trimming took 1 base from V and 2 from J, leaving 8 bases between them. The CDR3 bases are TGTGCCAGCAGCTTAGTGAGGATTAACACCGGGGAGCTGTTTTTT. Translating gives CASSLVRINTGELFF.

The V call is TRBV18, the J call TRBJ2-3, with a weak D call TRBD1 (6 bases). The CDR3 sequence is 14 residues long. V dropped 5 bases and J dropped 2 bases, with 11 bases sitting between them. CDR1 KGHSH and CDR2 LQKENI come from the germline V gene. CDR3 residues: CASSRNRVTDTQYF. In DNA form, the CDR3 reads TGTGCCAGCTCAAGAAACAGGGTCACAGATACGCAGTATTTT.

The V call is TRBV9, the J call TRBJ1-6, with TRBD1 matching 7 bases. CDR3 length: 15 amino acids. Germline V gene lookup returns CDR1 SGDLS and CDR2 YYNGEE. The junction had 7 bases not matched to a gene; V was cut back by 3 bases and J by 7 bases. The CDR3 protein is CASSAEGARNSPLHF. DNA of the CDR3: TGTGCCAGCAGCGCAGAGGGGGCAAGGAATTCACCCCTCCACTTT.

This sequence joins TRBV7-9 and TRBJ1-1; 7 bases are shared with TRBD1. The CDR3 consists of 14 residues. Germline V gene lookup returns CDR1 SEHNR and CDR2 FQNEAQ (reference sequence). The trim removed 1 base at V and 6 bases at J, leaving 5 bases unmatched. The CDR3 loop is CASSLGQGVPEAFF. DNA of the CDR3: TGTGCCAGCAGCTTAGGACAGGGAGTCCCTGAAGCTTTCTTT. The variable domain in full, with the rest retrieved from reference TRBV7-9 and TRBJ1-1, is DTGVSQNPRHKITKRGQNVTFRCDPISEHNRLYWYRQTLGQGPEFLTYFQNEAQLEKSRLLSDRFSAERPKGSFSTLEIQRTEQGDSAMYLCASSLGQGVPEAFFGQGTRLTVV.

This clone was counted only a few times. The genes are TRBV5-1 and TRBJ1-5, with D tentatively TRBD1 (5 bases). The CDR3 runs to 14 residues. Germline loops: CDR1 SGHRS, CDR2 YFSETQ. Trimming took 0 bases from V and 6 from J, leaving 10 bases between them. The CDR3 region is CASSLEGASQPQHF. CDR3 nucleotide sequence: TGCGCCAGCAGCTTGGAAGGGGCAAGTCAGCCCCAGCATTTT.

The chain links TRBV7-2 to TRBJ2-7; 7 positions agree with TRBD1. V lost 1 base, J lost 6 bases, and 9 bases stayed unmatched. The CDR3 extends over 15 amino acids. The germline V gene encodes CDR1 SGHTA and CDR2 FQGNSA. The CDR3 loop reads CASSLEGTDLSEQYF. CDR3 bases: TGTGCCAGCAGCTTAGAAGGGACAGACCTCAGCGAGCAGTACTTC.

V gene TRBV7-9 combines with J gene TRBJ1-4; 10 bases are shared with TRBD1. With 4 bases clipped from V and 7 bases from J, the junction kept 9 bases outside the gene matches. Germline CDR1 and CDR2: SEHNR and FQNEAQ (reference sequence). This CDR3 spans 16 amino acids. CDR3 nucleotide sequence: TGTGCCAGCAGCTCGTTAGGACAGGGGGGCGGTGAAAAACTGTTTTTT. Its translation is CASSSLGQGGGEKLFF.

The chain joins TRBV11-3 to TRBJ2-4; maybe TRBD2 (5 bases). V dropped 0 bases and J dropped 0 bases, with 9 bases sitting between them. Germline CDR1 SGHNT, CDR2 YENEEA. The CDR3 spans 16 residues. CDR3 residues: CASSLETGRAKNIQYF. The CDR3 DNA follows: TGTGCCAGCAGCTTAGAGACGGGGAGAGCCAAAAACATTCAGTACTTC.

This chain uses TRBV19 with TRBJ2-4; TRBD2 is a possible D gene (6 bases). Looked up from germline, CDR1 is LNHDA and CDR2 is SQIVND (reference sequence). The CDR3 contains 14 residues. Trimming took 6 bases from V and 5 from J, leaving 14 bases between them. The CDR3 here is CASRAGPRENIQYF. In DNA, the CDR3 is TGTGCCAGTAGAGCGGGCCCCCGCGAAAACATTCAGTACTTC.

The chain employs TRBV28 and TRBJ1-3; D uncertain. Per germline, CDR1 MDHEN and CDR2 SYDVKM. CDR3 length: 13 residues. The V and J ends lost 8 bases and 3 bases respectively, with 11 bases between them. The CDR3 DNA sequence: TGTGCCAGCGGCGGTGGTGGTGGAAACACCATATATTTT. It is translated as CASGGGGGNTIYF.

This rearrangement joins TRBV7-3 to TRBJ1-1; no firm D call. CDR3 length equals 15 residues. The V end was cut by 5 bases, the J end by 2 bases, with 15 bases between. Germline V gene data show CDR1 as SGHTA and CDR2 as FQGTGA. The CDR3 loop is CASSAVRQTNTEAFF. The DNA of the CDR3 is TGTGCCAGCAGCGCCGTCCGGCAGACTAACACTGAAGCTTTCTTT.